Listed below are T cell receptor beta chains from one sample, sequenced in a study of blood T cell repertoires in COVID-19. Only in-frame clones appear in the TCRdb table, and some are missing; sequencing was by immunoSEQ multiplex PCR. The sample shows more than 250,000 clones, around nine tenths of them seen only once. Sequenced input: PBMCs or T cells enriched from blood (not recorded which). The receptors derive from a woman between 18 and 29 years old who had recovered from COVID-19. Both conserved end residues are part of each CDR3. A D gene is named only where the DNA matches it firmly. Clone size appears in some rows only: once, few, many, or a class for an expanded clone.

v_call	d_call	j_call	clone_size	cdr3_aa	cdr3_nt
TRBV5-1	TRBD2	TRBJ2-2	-	CASSLAALADTGELFF	TGCGCCAGCAGCTTGGCCGCGCTAGCGGATACCGGGGAGCTGTTTTTT
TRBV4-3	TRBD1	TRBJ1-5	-	CASSQETGRYGQPQHF	TGCGCCAGCAGCCAAGAGACAGGGAGGTACGGTCAGCCCCAGCATTTT
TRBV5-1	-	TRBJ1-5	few	CASSLAFRNQPQHF	TGCGCCAGCAGCTTGGCCTTCAGAAATCAGCCCCAGCATTTT
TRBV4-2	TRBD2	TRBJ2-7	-	CASSQGLAGSYEQYF	TGTGCCAGCAGCCAAGGACTAGCGGGCTCCTACGAGCAGTACTTC
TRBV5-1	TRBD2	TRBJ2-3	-	CASSLLAGEADTQYF	TGCGCCAGCAGCTTACTAGCGGGAGAAGCAGATACGCAGTATTTT
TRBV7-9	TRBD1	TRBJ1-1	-	CASSPPAGRGLNTEAFF	TGTGCCAGCAGCCCACCTGCTGGCAGGGGGCTGAACACTGAAGCTTTCTTT
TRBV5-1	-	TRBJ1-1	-	CASSLGAANTEAFF	TGCGCCAGCAGCTTGGGGGCAGCGAACACTGAAGCTTTCTTT
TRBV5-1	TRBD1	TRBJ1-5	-	CASSLDRGLNQPQHF	TGCGCCAGCAGCTTGGACAGGGGGCTAAATCAGCCCCAGCATTTT
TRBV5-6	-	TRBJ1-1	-	CASSLIVDRSMNTEAFF	TGTGCCAGCAGCTTAATCGTTGACAGGTCAATGAACACTGAAGCTTTCTTT
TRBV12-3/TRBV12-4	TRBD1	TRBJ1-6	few	CASSPPDRALHF	TGTGCCAGCAGTCCCCCGGACAGGGCCCTCCACTTT
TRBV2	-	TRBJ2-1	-	CASSVTEGEQFF	TGTGCCAGCAGCGTGACGGAGGGAGAGCAGTTCTTC
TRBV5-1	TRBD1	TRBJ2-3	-	CASSRDRETDTQYF	TGCGCCAGCAGCAGGGACAGGGAAACAGATACGCAGTATTTT
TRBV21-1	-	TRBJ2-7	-	CASSKGRVRYEQYF	TGTGCCAGCAGCAAAGGCAGGGTGCGGTACGAGCAGTACTTC
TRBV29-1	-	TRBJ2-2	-	CSVEVQGTGELFF	TGCAGCGTTGAAGTCCAGGGCACCGGGGAGCTGTTTTTT
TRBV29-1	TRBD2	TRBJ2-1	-	CSVERGGRNEQFF	TGCAGCGTTGAAAGGGGCGGGAGGAATGAGCAGTTCTTC
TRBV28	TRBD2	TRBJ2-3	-	CASRGYPVTSGRGSTDTQYF	TGTGCCAGCAGAGGGTATCCGGTGACTAGCGGGAGAGGGAGCACAGATACGCAGTATTTT
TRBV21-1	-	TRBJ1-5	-	CASSSWAREKHSNQPQHF	TGTGCCAGCAGCTCCTGGGCACGGGAGAAACATAGCAATCAGCCCCAGCATTTT
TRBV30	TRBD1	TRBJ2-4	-	CAFGRDRGTKNIQYF	TGTGCCTTCGGGAGGGACAGGGGAACCAAAAACATTCAGTACTTC
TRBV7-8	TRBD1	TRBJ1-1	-	CASSLGTGNTEAFF	TGTGCCAGCAGCTTAGGGACAGGGAACACTGAAGCTTTCTTT
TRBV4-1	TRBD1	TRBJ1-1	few	CASSQLQGDTEAFF	TGCGCCAGCAGCCAGTTACAGGGGGACACTGAAGCTTTCTTT
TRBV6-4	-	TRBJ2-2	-	CASSDGSTGELFF	TGTGCCAGCAGTGACGGGAGCACCGGGGAGCTGTTTTTT
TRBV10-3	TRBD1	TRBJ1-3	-	CAIRGQGGSGNTIYF	TGTGCCATCAGGGGACAGGGCGGTTCTGGAAACACCATATATTTT
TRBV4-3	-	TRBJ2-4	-	CASSQDRGTRVKNIQYF	TGCGCCAGCAGCCAAGATCGCGGGACCAGGGTCAAAAACATTCAGTACTTC
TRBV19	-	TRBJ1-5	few	CASSGGANNNQPQHF	TGTGCCAGTAGCGGAGGGGCGAATAACAATCAGCCCCAGCATTTT
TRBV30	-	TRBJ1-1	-	CAWSVFRLDTEAFF	TGTGCCTGGAGTGTATTCAGGTTAGACACTGAAGCTTTCTTT
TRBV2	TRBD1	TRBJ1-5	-	CASSQDRVQPQHF	TGTGCCAGCAGTCAGGACAGGGTTCAGCCCCAGCATTTT
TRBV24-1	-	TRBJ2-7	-	CATSRLGEQYF	TGTGCCACCAGCCGCCTAGGAGAGCAGTACTTC
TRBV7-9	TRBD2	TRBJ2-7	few	CASGTGAGGPPYEQYF	TGTGCCTCGGGTACAGGGGCGGGAGGGCCTCCCTACGAGCAGTACTTC
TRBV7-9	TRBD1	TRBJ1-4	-	CASSLGQGAVEKLFF	TGTGCCAGCAGCTTAGGGCAGGGGGCTGTTGAAAAACTGTTTTTT
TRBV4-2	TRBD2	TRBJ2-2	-	CASSPPSSGRDTGELFF	TGTGCCAGCAGCCCCCCCTCTAGCGGGAGGGACACCGGGGAGCTGTTTTTT
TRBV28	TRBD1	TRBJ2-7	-	CASSTTGTGRSEQYF	TGTGCCAGCTCGACGACCGGGACAGGGCGTAGCGAGCAGTACTTC
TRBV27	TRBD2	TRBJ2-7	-	CASRISGRPNYEQYF	TGTGCCAGCAGAATTAGCGGGAGGCCTAACTACGAGCAGTACTTC
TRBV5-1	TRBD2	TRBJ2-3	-	CASSPGGDISTDTQYF	TGCGCCAGCAGCCCCGGGGGGGACATTAGCACAGATACGCAGTATTTT
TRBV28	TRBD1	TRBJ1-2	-	CASSFSGGDYGYTF	TGTGCCAGCAGTTTCTCAGGGGGCGACTATGGCTACACCTTC
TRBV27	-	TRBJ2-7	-	CASSFRGIGEQYF	TGTGCCAGCAGTTTCAGAGGGATTGGCGAGCAGTACTTC
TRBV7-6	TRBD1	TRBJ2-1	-	CASSFRTGVDDEQFF	TGTGCCAGCAGCTTTCGGACAGGGGTCGATGATGAGCAGTTCTTC
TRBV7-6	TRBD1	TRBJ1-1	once	CASSLAPQGAGNTEAFF	TGTGCCAGCAGCTTAGCCCCACAGGGGGCAGGGAACACTGAAGCTTTCTTT
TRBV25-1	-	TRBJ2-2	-	CASSEELTDWTGELFF	TGTGCCAGCAGTGAAGAGTTGACAGACTGGACCGGGGAGCTGTTTTTT
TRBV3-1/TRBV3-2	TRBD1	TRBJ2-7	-	CASSQPDRVDEQYF	TGTGCCAGCAGCCAACCCGACAGGGTAGACGAGCAGTACTTC
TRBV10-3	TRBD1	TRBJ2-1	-	CAIRGQRRPYNEQFF	TGTGCCATCAGGGGACAGCGACGCCCCTACAATGAGCAGTTCTTC
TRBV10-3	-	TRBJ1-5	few	CAGSGVNSNQPQHF	TGTGCCGGGTCAGGGGTCAATAGCAATCAGCCCCAGCATTTT
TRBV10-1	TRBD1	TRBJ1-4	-	CASSENLGGGEKLFF	TGCGCCAGCAGTGAAAACTTAGGGGGCGGTGAAAAACTGTTTTTT
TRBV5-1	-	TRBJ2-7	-	CASSLWGGAGYEQYF	TGCGCCAGCAGCTTGTGGGGGGGCGCGGGTTACGAGCAGTACTTC
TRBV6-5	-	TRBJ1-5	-	CASSYISGSNQPQHF	TGTGCCAGCAGTTACATCTCAGGATCCAATCAGCCCCAGCATTTT
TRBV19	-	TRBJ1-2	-	CASRLPVNYGYTF	TGTGCCAGTAGACTGCCGGTGAACTATGGCTACACCTTC
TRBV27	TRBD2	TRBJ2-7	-	CASSRPSGRVSYEQYF	TGTGCCAGCAGCAGACCAAGCGGGAGGGTCTCCTACGAGCAGTACTTC
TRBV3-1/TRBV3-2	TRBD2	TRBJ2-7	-	CASSLAGRREQYF	TGTGCCAGCAGCCTAGCGGGGCGGAGGGAGCAGTACTTC
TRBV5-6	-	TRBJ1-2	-	CASSRSGEGYGYTF	TGTGCCAGCAGTAGATCGGGGGAAGGCTATGGCTACACCTTC
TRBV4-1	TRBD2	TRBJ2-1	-	CASSQTRGRAGGLGNEQFF	TGCGCCAGCAGCCAGACCAGGGGGAGAGCGGGAGGGCTCGGGAATGAGCAGTTCTTC
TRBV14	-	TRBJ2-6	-	CASIAGANVLTF	TGTGCCAGCATAGCTGGGGCCAACGTCCTGACTTTC
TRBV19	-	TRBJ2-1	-	CASSITKPNEQFF	TGTGCCAGTAGTATCACAAAACCCAATGAGCAGTTCTTC
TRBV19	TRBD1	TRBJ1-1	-	CASTGGWDTEAFF	TGTGCCAGCACAGGGGGCTGGGACACTGAAGCTTTCTTT
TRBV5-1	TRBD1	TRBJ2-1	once	CASSLGQGTYNEQFF	TGCGCCAGCAGCTTGGGACAGGGGACTTACAATGAGCAGTTCTTC